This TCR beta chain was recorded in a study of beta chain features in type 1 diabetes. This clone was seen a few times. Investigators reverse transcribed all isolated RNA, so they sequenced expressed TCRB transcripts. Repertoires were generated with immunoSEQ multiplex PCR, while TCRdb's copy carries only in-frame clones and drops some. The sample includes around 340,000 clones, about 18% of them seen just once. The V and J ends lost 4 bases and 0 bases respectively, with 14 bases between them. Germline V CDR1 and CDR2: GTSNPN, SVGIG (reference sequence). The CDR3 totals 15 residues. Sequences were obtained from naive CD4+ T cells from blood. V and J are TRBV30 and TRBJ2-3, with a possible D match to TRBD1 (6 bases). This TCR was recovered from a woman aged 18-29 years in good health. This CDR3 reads CAWTKGGTSTDTQYF. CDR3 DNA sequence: TGTGCCTGGACGAAAGGGGGAACTAGCACAGATACGCAGTATTTT.